Presented here are 32 T cell receptor beta chains from one specimen sequenced in a study of beta chain features in type 1 diabetes. The authors reverse transcribed all of the isolated RNA, so sequencing captured expressed TCRB transcripts. Assay: immunoSEQ multiplex PCR; the TCRdb copy retains only in-frame clones and omits some. The sample lists roughly 380,000 clones; around a fifth were seen once. Input material: naive CD4+ T cells from blood. These receptors all come from a woman between 18 and 29 years old in good health.

This clone was seen a few times. The chain joins TRBV4-3 to TRBJ2-2; TRBD1 agrees at 9 bases. This CDR3 is built from 18 residues. Trimming cost V 0 bases and J 0 bases; bases outside gene matches: 5. Germline CDR1 LGHNA, CDR2 YSLEER. Here the CDR3 DNA reads TGCGCCAGCAGCCAAGATCTTGGACAGGGGCCGAACACCGGGGAGCTGTTTTTT. Its translation is CASSQDLGQGPNTGELFF.

The chain couples TRBV13 to TRBJ1-2, with a tentative D call TRBD1 (6 bases). Germline values: CDR1 PRHDT, CDR2 FYEKMQ (reference sequence). V was shortened by 5 bases and J by 0 bases, with 10 bases between the two germline ends. The CDR3 extends over 14 amino acids. The DNA of the CDR3 is TGTGCCAGCAGCAGGACAGCTACTAACTATGGCTACACCTTC. It is translated as CASSRTATNYGYTF. Drawing the rest from reference TRBV13 and TRBJ1-2, the complete variable domain is AAGVIQSPRHLIKEKRETATLKCYPIPRHDTVYWYQQGPGQDPQFLISFYEKMQSDKGSIPDRFSAQQFSDYHSELNMSSLELGDSALYFCASSRTATNYGYTFGSGTRLTVV.

J is TRBJ1-1 and V is TRBV10-3; possibly TRBD1 for D (6 bases). The length of the CDR3 is 13 residues. Germline CDR1 is ENHRY and CDR2 is SYGVKD. Trimming removed 8 bases at V and 1 base at J, with 11 bases between. CDR3 sequence (DNA): TGTGCCATCTCTGGACAGAGGAACACTGAAGCTTTCTTT. Its translation is CAISGQRNTEAFF.

The V gene is TRBV10-3, the J gene TRBJ1-1; 7 bases are shared with TRBD1. Germline values: CDR1 ENHRY, CDR2 SYGVKD. The CDR3 length is 14 residues. With V trimmed by 6 bases and J by 0 bases, 4 bases remained unmatched. CDR3 nucleotides: TGTGCCATCAGCCGGGACAGCCTGAACACTGAAGCTTTCTTT. Residues: CAISRDSLNTEAFF.

The chain has TRBV7-6 and TRBJ1-1, with D unclear. Germline loops: CDR1 SGHVS, CDR2 FNYEAQ. CDR3 size: 14 residues. V shed 1 base and J shed 1 base, with 7 bases lying between them. CDR3 region: CASSLGGGNTEAFF. CDR3 sequence (DNA): TGTGCCAGCAGCTTAGGGGGAGGGAACACTGAAGCTTTCTTT.

This clone turned up a few times. The gene calls are TRBV4-2 and TRBJ2-7, with D uncertain. This CDR3 spans 16 amino acids. Trimming left V 1 base short and J 3 bases short, with 16 bases between. Germline V gene lookup returns CDR1 LGHNA and CDR2 YNFKEQ. The CDR3 DNA follows: TGTGCCAGCAGCCAAGTGGGCCCCGTGAGTAGCTACGAGCAGTACTTC. Protein product: CASSQVGPVSSYEQYF.

In its sample, this clone was seen a few times. The CDR3 region has the DNA TGTGCCAGCAGCTTTGGTAGCGGGAACTACAATGAGCAGTTCTTC. Encoded protein: CASSFGSGNYNEQFF. The rearrangement uses TRBV5-4 and TRBJ2-1; 8 bases line up with TRBD2. This CDR3 is 15 amino acids long. V shed 2 bases, J shed 3 bases, and the junction held 4 bases outside the gene matches. The V gene's germline CDR1 is SGHNT and CDR2 YYREEE (reference sequence).

This clone has a handful of counts. This chain uses TRBV15 with TRBJ2-7; possible D gene TRBD1, 5 bases. Per germline, CDR1 LNHNV and CDR2 YYDKDF (reference sequence). The CDR3 is 13 amino acids. Trimming pared 2 bases from V and 2 bases from J, leaving 7 bases between. Here the CDR3 reads CATSRPDTYEQYF. DNA of the CDR3: TGTGCCACCAGCAGACCGGACACCTACGAGCAGTACTTC.

The chain combines TRBV30 with TRBJ1-4; no clear D gene. V was trimmed by 2 bases and J by 7 bases, leaving 11 bases between them. Germline CDR1 is GTSNPN and CDR2 is SVGIG (reference sequence). The CDR3 sequence is 13 residues long. The CDR3 DNA reads TGTGCCTGGAGTTCCGTCCCTACTGAAAAACTGTTTTTT. Translating gives CAWSSVPTEKLFF.

V and J are TRBV15 and TRBJ1-2; D is ambiguous. V gave up 1 base and J gave up 1 base, with 10 bases separating them. Germline CDR1 LNHNV, CDR2 YYDKDF (reference sequence). The CDR3 has 15 residues. The CDR3 nucleotides are TGTGCCACCAGCAGAGCCTCAACTTTTAACTATGGCTACACCTTC. It codes for CATSRASTFNYGYTF.

The CDR3 is CASSSYSTDTQYF. CDR3 DNA sequence: TGTGCCAGCAGCTCGTATAGCACAGATACGCAGTATTTT. The J gene is TRBJ2-3, the V gene TRBV7-2, with D unclear. Trimming left V 4 bases short and J 0 bases short, with 5 bases between. CDR3 size: 13 residues. The V gene's germline CDR1 is SGHTA and CDR2 FQGNSA.

The chain carries TRBV29-1 and TRBJ2-3, with D possibly matching TRBD1 (6 bases). CDR1 is SQVTM, CDR2 ANQGSEA, per germline. With 4 bases removed from V and 0 bases from J, the gap between germline ends came to 14 bases. The CDR3 has 15 amino acids. CDR3: CSVGLTGASTDTQYF. The CDR3 DNA follows: TGCAGCGTTGGACTGACAGGAGCTAGCACAGATACGCAGTATTTT.

A few counts support this clone. V usage is TRBV11-2 and J usage is TRBJ2-7; D remains ambiguous. Trimming pared 1 base from V and 0 bases from J, leaving 10 bases between. The CDR3 extends over 15 amino acids. Per germline, CDR1 SGHAT and CDR2 FQNNGV. The CDR3 spells CASSLGVASSYEQYF. The CDR3 nucleotides read TGTGCCAGCAGCTTAGGGGTTGCTAGCTCCTACGAGCAGTACTTC.

This chain links TRBV5-4 with TRBJ2-2; D unresolved. Germline V gene lookup returns CDR1 SGHNT and CDR2 YYREEE (reference sequence). V lost 0 bases, J lost 4 bases, and 4 bases lay in between. There are 13 residues in the CDR3. CDR3 region: CASSLAVTGELFF. The CDR3 coding sequence is TGTGCCAGCAGCTTGGCCGTCACCGGGGAGCTGTTTTTT.

The V gene is TRBV6-6, the J gene TRBJ1-2; 12 bases are a match to TRBD1. Germline V gives CDR1 MNHNY, CDR2 SVGAGI (reference sequence). The CDR3 length is 14 residues. V was clipped by 6 bases and J by 8 bases; unmatched bases: 7. The DNA of the CDR3 is TGTGCCAGCAGGCCGGGACAGGGGGCCCGCGGCTACACCTTC. Its protein product is CASRPGQGARGYTF.

This chain links TRBV20-1 with TRBJ2-1, with no clear D. CDR3 length equals 11 residues. Germline V gene data show CDR1 as DFQATT and CDR2 as SNEGSKA (reference sequence). Trimming removed 5 bases at V and 7 bases at J, with 9 bases between. Here the CDR3 DNA reads TGCAGTGCTGACGACTGGAATGAGCAGTTCTTC. It translates to CSADDWNEQFF.

Only a few counts were recorded for this clone. The chain joins TRBV9 to TRBJ2-5; TRBD2 agrees at 12 bases. The trim removed 0 bases at V and 4 bases at J, leaving 4 bases unmatched. The length of the CDR3 is 16 residues. Germline loops: CDR1 SGDLS, CDR2 YYNGEE. CDR3 loop: CASSVAGGLAGETQYF. The CDR3 bases are TGTGCCAGCAGCGTAGCTGGGGGACTAGCGGGAGAGACCCAGTACTTC.

The chain joins TRBV7-2 to TRBJ2-7, with TRBD1 matching 11 bases. Germline values: CDR1 SGHTA, CDR2 FQGNSA. Losses at the gene ends were 8 bases for V and 2 bases for J; bases not matched to a gene: 5. The CDR3 has 14 residues. The CDR3: CASSWDRGAYEQYF. The DNA of the CDR3 is TGTGCCAGCTCGTGGGACAGGGGGGCCTACGAGCAGTACTTC.

J is TRBJ2-1 and V is TRBV7-9; 12 bases map to TRBD2. This CDR3 region has 18 residues. Looked up from germline, CDR1 is SEHNR and CDR2 is FQNEAQ (reference sequence). Trimming at V came to 6 bases and at J to 8 bases, leaving 17 bases not matched to a gene. Here the CDR3 DNA reads TGTGCCAGCAGGTCAGCTCTAGCGGGAGGGCCCCGGGCCCATGAGCAGTTCTTC. Its translation: CASRSALAGGPRAHEQFF. Combining the CDR3 with reference TRBV7-9 and TRBJ2-1 gives the whole variable domain DTGVSQNPRHKITKRGQNVTFRCDPISEHNRLYWYRQTLGQGPEFLTYFQNEAQLEKSRLLSDRFSAERPKGSFSTLEIQRTEQGDSAMYLCASRSALAGGPRAHEQFFGPGTRLTVL.

This clone turned up a few times. The rearrangement uses TRBV30 and TRBJ1-1, with D possibly being TRBD1 (5 bases). Germline V gives CDR1 GTSNPN, CDR2 SVGIG (reference sequence). Trimming removed 8 bases at V and 11 bases at J, with 18 bases between. This CDR3 is built from 11 residues. In DNA form, the CDR3 reads TGTGCCCGAGGGGAGGTTGCGAGGGCTTTCTTT. Amino acids: CARGEVARAFF.

This clone was seen a handful of times. V gene TRBV9 combines with J gene TRBJ2-3; D unclear. Trimming pared 2 bases from V and 4 bases from J, leaving 5 bases between. CDR1 is SGDLS and CDR2 is YYNGEE in the germline V gene. CDR3 length: 12 residues. CDR3 coding DNA: TGTGCCAGCAGCGTTCTTCCAGATACGCAGTATTTT. This encodes CASSVLPDTQYF.

This clone was counted a few times. The chain has TRBV4-1 and TRBJ2-1; tentatively, D is TRBD2 (5 bases). The germline V gene has CDR1 MGHRA and CDR2 YSYEKL. The CDR3 has 17 residues. Trimming stripped 1 base from V and 9 bases from J, with 22 bases between. As DNA, the CDR3 is TGCGCCAGCAGCCAAGGTAGCGCCGGGATGAAACGTGGTGAGCAGTTCTTC. The encoded protein is CASSQGSAGMKRGEQFF.

V gene TRBV30 combines with J gene TRBJ1-6, with D unclear. Germline values: CDR1 GTSNPN, CDR2 SVGIG (reference sequence). V was clipped by 0 bases and J by 4 bases, with 10 bases between them. This CDR3 is built from 15 residues. CDR3 in DNA: TGTGCCTGGAGTGTATTCGGGGTATATAATTCACCCCTCCACTTT. Protein product: CAWSVFGVYNSPLHF.

This clone was seen a few times. This chain links TRBV21-1 with TRBJ2-1; the table gives TRBD2 as D, unverified against the DNA. TRBV21-1 has pseudogene status. This CDR3 contains 19 residues. In DNA, the CDR3 is TGTGCCAGCAGCAAACCGCCCCTTCACAGGGCGGGGGCCTACAATGAGCAGTTCTTC. Residues: CASSKPPLHRAGAYNEQFF.

Concerning this clone itself: Relative to the germline gene, one junction end is altered; a read error may explain this. The rearrangement joins TRBV7-8 to TRBJ2-7; 10 bases map to TRBD2. The CDR3 contains 14 residues. The germline V gene encodes CDR1 SGHVS and CDR2 FQNEAQ. CDR3 bases: TGTGCCAGCAGCGCCAGGACTAGCGGATACGAGCTGTACTTC. This encodes CASSARTSGYELYF.

This chain links TRBV10-3 with TRBJ2-3, with 8 bases aligning to TRBD2. The germline V gene encodes CDR1 ENHRY and CDR2 SYGVKD. The CDR3 length is 16 residues. Trimming removed 8 bases from V and 2 bases from J; junction bases left unmatched: 12. CDR3 nucleotides: TGTGCCATCCGGGCGGAACTAGCGGTTCTCACAGATACGCAGTATTTT. Translation: CAIRAELAVLTDTQYF.

The sample holds a few counts of this clone. The chain employs TRBV5-4 and TRBJ2-6; 7 bases agree with TRBD1. The ends lost 6 bases at V and 2 bases at J; junction bases unmatched: 5. The CDR3 length is 15 residues. Germline V gives CDR1 SGHNT, CDR2 YYREEE (reference sequence). The CDR3: CASTPTGTGANVLTF. CDR3 in DNA: TGTGCCAGCACCCCGACAGGGACTGGGGCCAACGTCCTGACTTTC.

This clone has only a few counts. Other DNA sequences in this specimen translate into the identical CDR3. The V call is TRBV30, the J call TRBJ1-5; 7 positions agree with TRBD1. CDR1 and CDR2 from the germline V gene are GTSNPN and SVGIG (reference sequence). V shed 4 bases, J shed 0 bases, and the junction held 0 bases outside the gene matches. The CDR3 loop spans 13 amino acids. The CDR3 reads CAWNRGSNQPQHF. The CDR3 nucleotides are TGTGCCTGGAACAGGGGTAGCAATCAGCCCCAGCATTTT.

On this clone itself: Other DNA sequences of this sample code for an identical CDR3. The chain combines TRBV7-3 with TRBJ1-1; no definite D call. This CDR3 has 13 residues. Per germline, CDR1 SGHTA and CDR2 FQGTGA. V gave up 2 bases and J gave up 1 base, with 5 bases separating them. CDR3 residues: CASSLQENTEAFF. CDR3 nucleotides: TGTGCCAGCAGCTTACAGGAGAACACTGAAGCTTTCTTT.

This clone occurred a few times. This chain links TRBV28 with TRBJ2-4, with 9 bases matching TRBD1. The CDR3 has 15 residues. Looked up from germline, CDR1 is MDHEN and CDR2 is SYDVKM. J lost 8 bases, V lost 3 bases, and 8 bases had no gene match. The DNA for the CDR3 is TGTGCCAGCAGTTTGGGTGGACAGGGGTTCGACATTCAGTACTTC. Translating it yields CASSLGGQGFDIQYF.

This chain uses TRBV28 with TRBJ1-2, with 9 bases lining up with TRBD1. This CDR3 has 14 residues. The germline V gene encodes CDR1 MDHEN and CDR2 SYDVKM. V lost 2 bases to trimming and J lost 5 bases; unmatched junction nucleotides: 3. Here the CDR3 reads CASSLGDREYGYTF. The DNA for the CDR3 is TGTGCCAGCAGTTTAGGGGACAGGGAATATGGCTACACCTTC.

The V gene is TRBV7-2, the J gene TRBJ2-1, with a possible D match to TRBD2 (5 bases). Germline V CDR1 and CDR2: SGHTA, FQGNSA. V shed 5 bases and J shed 5 bases, with 13 bases lying between them. The CDR3 spans 14 residues. The CDR3 reads CASSPAGLNNEQFF. The DNA for the CDR3 is TGTGCCAGCAGCCCCGCAGGACTCAACAATGAGCAGTTCTTC.